This T cell receptor (beta chain) was found in a study of T cell responses to AZD1222 COVID-19 vaccine. Study outcomes and limitations: Mostly white British, mostly female donors; authors suggested clonal diversity may be underestimated. Nearly half of the spike-specific TCRs reportedly recognize variant regions that carry no mutations.

As concerns this clone: What it recognizes is unknown.

The data were produced by immunoSEQ multiplex PCR, yet TCRdb's version contains in-frame clones alone and is incomplete. The sample lists about 200,000 clones, around 90% occurring once. V was clipped by 4 bases and J by 4 bases; unmatched bases: 5. Germline CDR1 LNHDA, CDR2 SQIVND (reference sequence). There are 14 residues in the CDR3. V is TRBV19 and J is TRBJ1-1; 8 bases match TRBD1. Sequenced here: peripheral blood, sampled 28 days after the second dose of the MenACWY control vaccine. The sequence was obtained from an adult who received the MenACWY meningococcal vaccine as a control. CDR3 in DNA: TGTGCCAGTAGTAATCCAGGGGGCCTCACTGAAGCTTTCTTT. Translating it yields CASSNPGGLTEAFF.